This TCR beta chain was identified during a study of Graves' ophthalmopathy and Graves' hyperthyroidism. As the template, RNA transcripts were used to amplify TCR beta CDR3 regions. Second-round multiplex PCR followed a first-round RT-PCR using HTBI primers. In TCRdb, the multiplex PCR reads were re-called with MiXCR into one record per CDR3 protein. Here the sample spans hundreds of thousands of distinct CDR3 sequences, 21% being singletons. Physicians reached a diagnosis by relying on clinical symptoms, serum thyroxine, TRAb, thyroid ultrasound and orbital computed tomography. Trimming took 6 bases from V and 0 from J, leaving 14 bases between them. Germline assignment: CDR1 MNHEY and CDR2 SVGEGT. The CDR3 runs 15 residues. This clonotype has at least ten counts. Its target is not known. General study points: The study's model predicted ophthalmopathy progression at approximately 70% sensitivity and 72% to 85% specificity. Most thyroid clonotypes expanded beyond 0.001 frequency were also found in blood.

Sequenced material: peripheral blood. This TCR derives from a woman between 18 and 29 years old with stable Graves' hyperthyroidism. J is TRBJ1-1 and V is TRBV6-2 or TRBV6-3; TRBD1 might be the D (5 bases). In nucleotides, the CDR3 is TGTGCCAGCAGCCGACGCAGGGAGATGAACACTGAAGCTTTCTTT. Its protein is CASSRRREMNTEAFF.